Below, one T cell receptor beta chain is given with its context. The antigen it binds to is not known. Base quality data are lacking; no much larger clone is found one base away. Whole blood was collected in K2EDTA tubes by collaborating institutions according to the institutions' own protocols. For TCRbeta analysis, collaborators shipped samples in one of three forms: frozen whole blood, isolated PBMCs, or DNA extracted from either of those sample types. This sample was included in a study of blood T cell repertoires in COVID-19 (dated by TCRdb to the early 2020s). In the study overall: Samples covering the acute and convalescent phases of COVID-19 were provided by collaborators in the United States, Italy and Spain. The material from the prospective study consisted of cDNA or gDNA derived from T cells, B-cell-depleted T cells, or PBMCs. Subjects who had been exposed to COVID-19, were actively infected with it, or had recovered from it provided the deeply sampled blood TCRbeta repertoires that made up the dataset. A freely available public database, intended as a resource for researchers studying the immune response to SARS-CoV-2, is where the repertoires were released. Samples were obtained from the ongoing ImmuneRACE study (first 160 participants) and from over 1,000 subjects provided by 6 global collaborators. A de-identified subject ID, COVID-19 status, age in years and sex were almost always included in the sample metadata. HLA class I and class II types, where available, came from metadata supplied by the sample provider rather than from assay-based typing.

TCRbeta CDR3 regions were amplified from genomic DNA using the immunoSEQ Assay, a bias-controlled multiplex PCR. The paper's data handling went like this. Nucleated cell counts per sample were estimated from amplification of reference gene primers within the assay. To quantify the absolute abundance of each unique TCRbeta CDR3 rearrangement, sequence reads were collapsed and filtered. For each sample, productive Simpson clonality was calculated as the square root of Simpson's diversity index over productive rearrangements. As stored in TCRdb, this immuneACCESS dataset retains in-frame rearrangements with V and J assigned. A fraction of the clones does not appear; measured against another copy, unresolved V genes explain less than half of the discrepancy, and the remainder lacks a known reason. From that table come the V and J calls and clone size; the DNA was used to work out D and trimming. The sample contains over 200,000 clones, approximately 90% of them found a single time. The ten largest clones capture 0.95% to 1.5% of the sample.

The paper's findings and limits, for the study overall: The quantity of clinical and demographic metadata differed by source and by participant and was supplied without curation.

After removal of 1 base from V and 4 bases from J, the junction retains 0 bases not matched to a gene. Spanning cysteine to phenylalanine, the CDR3 consists of 14 amino acids. Left in the record is the CDR3 DNA by itself, 42 bases read in frame from the first base. CDR1 and CDR2, per the germline V gene, are MNHNS and SASEGT. The clonotype was recovered from a man aged 30-40 years with acute or convalescent COVID-19. The material sequenced was peripheral blood. The chain uses TRBV6-1 and TRBJ1-5, and 8 junction bases match TRBD1. The sequenced DNA is TGTGCCAGCAGTGAAGGGACAGGGAATCAGCCCCAGCATTTT. This codes for CASSEGTGNQPQHF.